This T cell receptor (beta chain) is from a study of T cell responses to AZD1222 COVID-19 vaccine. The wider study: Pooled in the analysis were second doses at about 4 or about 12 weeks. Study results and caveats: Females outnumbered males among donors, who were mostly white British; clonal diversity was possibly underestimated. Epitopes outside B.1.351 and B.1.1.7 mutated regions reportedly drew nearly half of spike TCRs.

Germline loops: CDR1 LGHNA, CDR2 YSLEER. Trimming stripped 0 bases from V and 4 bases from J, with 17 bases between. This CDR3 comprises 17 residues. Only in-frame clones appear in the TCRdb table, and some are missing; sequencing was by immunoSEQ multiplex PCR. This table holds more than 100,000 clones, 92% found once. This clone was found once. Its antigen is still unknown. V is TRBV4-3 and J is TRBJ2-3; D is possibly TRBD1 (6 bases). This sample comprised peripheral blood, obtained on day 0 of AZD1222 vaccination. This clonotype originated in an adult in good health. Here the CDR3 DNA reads TGCGCCAGCAGCCAAGAACATAGGGGGTTTGGGGCAGATACGCAGTATTTT. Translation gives CASSQEHRGFGADTQYF.